One and the same sample provided the 19 T cell receptor beta chains below, sequenced in a study of CD8 T cells in Susac syndrome. RNA amounts of about 0.5 to 1 ug underwent reverse transcription with random hexamers. TCRdb fed the immunoSEQ multiplex PCR reads into MiXCR, producing one record per CDR3 protein. The repertoire consists of some 300,000 distinct CDR3 sequences, with roughly 90% occurring once and the leading ten covering 0.18%. The sample comprised CD8+ T cells from PBMCs. These receptors came from a human donor with multiple sclerosis.

The rearrangement links TRBV5-1 to TRBJ2-7, with D perhaps TRBD1 or TRBD2 (5 bases each). The CDR3 loop spans 14 amino acids. Germline CDR1 and CDR2: SGHRS and YFSETQ. The V end lost 7 bases, the J end lost 4 bases, and 18 bases lay between the germline ends. DNA of the CDR3: TGCGCCAGCCACCTCAGGGAGCTAGGGTACGAGCAGTACTTC. Translated: CASHLRELGYEQYF.

The chain uses TRBV6-1 and TRBJ1-1; D is perhaps TRBD1 (6 bases). The CDR3 covers 16 residues. Germline V gene sequence: CDR1 MNHNS, CDR2 SASEGT. Trimming shortened V by 3 bases and J by 0 bases, and 14 bases separated the two germline ends. The CDR3 loop is CASSEIGRQVNTEAFF. The CDR3 region has the DNA TGTGCCAGCAGTGAGATAGGGCGACAGGTGAACACTGAAGCTTTCTTT.

The chain recombines TRBV4-1 with TRBJ1-1; possible D gene TRBD1, 6 bases. This CDR3 spans 15 amino acids. Germline V lookup: CDR1 MGHRA, CDR2 YSYEKL. With 1 base removed from V and 5 bases from J, the gap between germline ends came to 14 bases. The CDR3 loop is CASSQGGGGGTEAFF. The CDR3 region has the DNA TGCGCCAGCAGCCAAGGTGGAGGGGGAGGGACTGAAGCTTTCTTT.

V usage is TRBV11-2 and J usage is TRBJ1-6; weak D call: TRBD1 (6 bases). Deletions cut 6 bases from V and 9 bases from J, with 12 bases between. The germline gives CDR1 SGHAT, CDR2 FQNNGV. The CDR3 runs to 13 residues. The CDR3 sequence is CASRTAGVSPLHF. Written as DNA, the CDR3 is TGTGCCAGCAGGACTGCAGGGGTTTCACCCCTCCACTTT.

V and J are TRBV2 and TRBJ1-1; the D is unclear. V gave up 7 bases and J gave up 5 bases, with 17 bases separating them. This CDR3 comprises 14 residues. Germline V gives CDR1 SNHLY, CDR2 FYNNEI. The DNA for the CDR3 is TGTGCCAGCACCCCCCGAGATTCGAGAACTGAAGCTTTCTTT. It translates to CASTPRDSRTEAFF.

V and J are TRBV27 and TRBJ2-1; 7 bases line up with TRBD2. J lost 16 bases, V lost 0 bases, and 12 bases had no gene match. This CDR3 has 14 amino acids. Germline assignment: CDR1 MNHEY and CDR2 SMNVEV (reference sequence). The CDR3 here is CASSLSPIGREIFF. Here the CDR3 DNA reads TGTGCCAGCAGTTTATCCCCTATTGGGAGGGAGATATTCTTC.

V gene TRBV27 combines with J gene TRBJ1-1; D remains ambiguous. CDR3 length: 14 amino acids. CDR1 is MNHEY, CDR2 SMNVEV, per germline (reference sequence). Trimming cost V 0 bases and J 0 bases, with 5 bases left between them. CDR3 coding DNA: TGTGCCAGCAGTTTATCAACCCTGAACACTGAAGCTTTCTTT. This sequence encodes CASSLSTLNTEAFF.

This rearrangement joins TRBV6-5 to TRBJ1-3; TRBD1 matches at 7 bases. The germline V gene has CDR1 MNHEY and CDR2 SVGAGI. V dropped 8 bases and J dropped 0; count of bases not matched to a gene: 7. This CDR3 has 15 residues. The CDR3 spells CASHRGDFSGNTIYF. The CDR3 DNA is TGTGCCAGCCACAGGGGCGACTTCTCTGGAAACACCATATATTTT.

The V and J genes are TRBV5-6 and TRBJ2-7; 8 bases align to TRBD1. CDR3 length: 16 amino acids. V trimming: 1 base; J trimming: 2 bases; junction bases outside the gene matches: 8. From germline, CDR1 is SGHDT and CDR2 YYEEEE. The CDR3 region is CASSLSNRGNPYEQYF. CDR3 bases: TGTGCCAGCAGCTTGAGCAACAGGGGGAATCCCTACGAGCAGTACTTC.

This chain connects TRBV27 to TRBJ2-7; the match to TRBD2 covers 8 bases. Germline V gene data show CDR1 as MNHEY and CDR2 as SMNVEV (reference sequence). Trimming cost V 4 bases and J 3 bases; bases outside gene matches: 5. The CDR3 totals 14 residues. CDR3 sequence (DNA): TGTGCCAGCAGTTCGTCGGGAGGGTACTACGAGCAGTACTTC. It specifies CASSSSGGYYEQYF.

The CDR3 sequence is CASTFGLAGGGEQFF. CDR3 in DNA: TGTGCCAGCACCTTCGGACTAGCGGGGGGCGGTGAGCAGTTCTTC. V and J are TRBV28 and TRBJ2-1, with TRBD2 identical over 14 bases. This CDR3 region has 15 residues. Germline CDR1 reads MDHEN; CDR2 reads SYDVKM. V shed 7 bases and J 9 bases; nucleotides not matched to a gene: 8.

V and J are TRBV4-3 and TRBJ1-5; D gene unclear. V was pared by 0 bases and J by 7 bases, with 22 bases between. Germline assignment: CDR1 LGHNA and CDR2 YSLEER. The CDR3 runs 18 residues. CDR3 in amino acids: CASSQERQTFGLRQPQHF. The CDR3 nucleotides read TGCGCCAGCAGCCAAGAGAGGCAGACGTTCGGCTTAAGACAGCCCCAGCATTTT.

The gene calls are TRBV5-4 and TRBJ1-1; tentative D call: TRBD1 (6 bases). The CDR3 consists of 14 residues. Trimming stripped 0 bases from V and 2 bases from J, with 8 bases between. Germline assignment: CDR1 SGHNT and CDR2 YYREEE (reference sequence). The CDR3 protein is CASSLGGPNTEAFF. DNA for the CDR3: TGTGCCAGCAGCTTGGGGGGGCCTAACACTGAAGCTTTCTTT. Full variable domain (remainder filled in from reference TRBV5-4 and TRBJ1-1): ETGVTQSPTHLIKTRGQQVTLRCSSQSGHNTVSWYQQALGQGPQFIFQYYREEENGRGNFPPRFSGLQFPNYSSELNVNALELDDSALYLCASSLGGPNTEAFFGQGTRLTVV.

The V call is TRBV7-9, the J call TRBJ2-1; no reliable D call. The CDR3 length is 14 residues. CDR1 and CDR2 from the germline V gene are SEHNR and FQNEAQ (reference sequence). V was shortened by 5 bases and J by 8 bases, with 16 bases between the two germline ends. CDR3 DNA: TGTGCCAGCAGCCCCGATGGGCTAATGGATGAGCAGTTCTTC. Protein: CASSPDGLMDEQFF. Filled out from reference TRBV7-9 and TRBJ2-1, the complete variable domain reads DTGVSQNPRHKITKRGQNVTFRCDPISEHNRLYWYRQTLGQGPEFLTYFQNEAQLEKSRLLSDRFSAERPKGSFSTLEIQRTEQGDSAMYLCASSPDGLMDEQFFGPGTRLTVL.

The gene calls are TRBV4-3 and TRBJ2-7; TRBD2 matches 11 bases. In germline, CDR1 is LGHNA, CDR2 YSLEER. V was pared by 0 bases and J by 2 bases, with 9 bases of the junction left unmatched. CDR3 length: 18 residues. Here the CDR3 DNA reads TGCGCCAGCAGCCAAGATTTGGCTAGCGGGGGGCAAACCTACGAGCAGTACTTC. Translated: CASSQDLASGGQTYEQYF.

This chain links TRBV4-3 with TRBJ2-7; 9 bases fit TRBD1. Germline V gene data show CDR1 as LGHNA and CDR2 as YSLEER. The CDR3 covers 15 residues. The V gene end was trimmed by 3 bases and the J gene end by 7 bases; junction bases not matched to a gene: 10. For the CDR3, the DNA is TGCGCCAGCAGCCACCCGGGACAGGGAATGGATGAGCAGTACTTC. The encoded protein is CASSHPGQGMDEQYF.

The V call is TRBV4-1, the J call TRBJ2-5; 7 nucleotides match TRBD1. The CDR3 runs to 16 residues. Germline V CDR1 and CDR2: MGHRA, YSYEKL. V was pared by 6 bases and J by 5 bases, with 15 bases of the junction left unmatched. CDR3: CASSKTGWGASETQYF. The CDR3 DNA reads TGCGCCAGCAGTAAGACAGGGTGGGGAGCGTCTGAGACCCAGTACTTC.

The V and J genes are TRBV6-6 and TRBJ2-7; 14 bases align to TRBD2. The germline V gene encodes CDR1 MNHNY and CDR2 SVGAGI (reference sequence). This CDR3 is built from 16 residues. With V trimmed by 2 bases and J by 5 bases, 5 bases remained unmatched. CDR3 protein: CASSYMGTSGRDEQYF. Written as DNA, the CDR3 is TGTGCCAGCAGTTACATGGGGACTAGCGGGAGAGACGAGCAGTACTTC.

This clonotype was found a few times. This chain joins TRBV9 and TRBJ2-7; 7 positions agree with TRBD1. Germline V gene lookup returns CDR1 SGDLS and CDR2 YYNGEE. This CDR3 is 14 amino acids long. The ends lost 0 bases at V and 3 bases at J; junction bases unmatched: 3. The CDR3 sequence is CASSVGAGGYEQYF. CDR3 nucleotide sequence: TGTGCCAGCAGCGTAGGTGCAGGGGGCTACGAGCAGTACTTC. Supplemented by reference TRBV9 and TRBJ2-7, the full variable domain reads DSGVTQTPKHLITATGQRVTLRCSPRSGDLSVYWYQQSLDQGLQFLIQYYNGEERAKGNILERFSAQQFPDLHSELNLSSLELGDSALYFCASSVGAGGYEQYFGPGTRLTVT.